These T cell receptor beta chains were read from a single sample in a study of T cell changes during pregnancy in multiple sclerosis. The table came from immunoSEQ multiplex PCR; TCRdb's copy has only in-frame clones and leaves some out. The sample includes approximately 71,000 clones, roughly 92% of them seen just once. The material sequenced was peripheral blood, taken in the third trimester of pregnancy. All receptors derive from a female donor with multiple sclerosis, enrolled in a pregnancy study. CDR3s include the opening cysteine and the closing phenylalanine or tryptophan. The order of the fields is D gene, J gene, CDR3 length, clone size, V gene, CDR3 protein, CDR3 DNA. The D gene is left open where the match is weak. For some rows the clone size is stated as once, few or many, or as a class when expanded; others skip it.

d_gene: .; j_gene: TRBJ2-1; len: 16; abundance: once; v_gene: TRBV7-2; CDR3aa: CASSFSGSWEPSEQFF; CDR3nt: TGTGCCAGCAGCTTCTCCGGGTCCTGGGAGCCCAGTGAGCAGTTCTTC
d_gene: .; j_gene: TRBJ2-3; len: 12; abundance: .; v_gene: TRBV29-1; CDR3aa: CSAGGVTDTQYF; CDR3nt: TGCAGCGCCGGCGGGGTCACAGATACGCAGTATTTT
d_gene: TRBD2; j_gene: TRBJ2-2; len: 14; abundance: .; v_gene: TRBV10-3; CDR3aa: CAILAGANTGELFF; CDR3nt: TGTGCCATCCTAGCGGGAGCGAACACCGGGGAGCTGTTTTTT
d_gene: TRBD1; j_gene: TRBJ2-1; len: 15; abundance: .; v_gene: TRBV7-9; CDR3aa: CASSPRDRTSNEQFF; CDR3nt: TGTGCCAGCAGCCCACGGGACAGAACTTCCAATGAGCAGTTCTTC
d_gene: TRBD1; j_gene: TRBJ1-4; len: 16; abundance: .; v_gene: TRBV7-9; CDR3aa: CASSLLRTGAREKLFF; CDR3nt: TGTGCCAGCAGCCTGTTAAGGACAGGTGCTAGGGAAAAACTGTTTTTT
d_gene: TRBD1; j_gene: TRBJ2-6; len: 17; abundance: .; v_gene: TRBV5-6; CDR3aa: CASSPTGSRAGANVLTF; CDR3nt: TGTGCCAGCAGCCCGACAGGGTCGCGTGCCGGGGCCAACGTCCTGACTTTC
d_gene: .; j_gene: TRBJ2-7; len: 18; abundance: .; v_gene: TRBV5-6; CDR3aa: CASSLVRMAGKGSYEQYF; CDR3nt: TGTGCCAGCAGCTTGGTTCGAATGGCAGGGAAAGGCTCCTACGAGCAGTACTTC
d_gene: .; j_gene: TRBJ2-6; len: 18; abundance: .; v_gene: TRBV5-1; CDR3aa: CASSLVPTGTSGANVLTF; CDR3nt: TGCGCCAGCAGCTTGGTTCCCACAGGGACCTCTGGGGCCAACGTCCTGACTTTC
d_gene: .; j_gene: TRBJ2-3; len: 17; abundance: few; v_gene: TRBV7-7; CDR3aa: CASSPGGGITSTDTQYF; CDR3nt: TGTGCCAGCAGCCCCGGCGGCGGGATTACTAGCACAGATACGCAGTATTTT
d_gene: TRBD1; j_gene: TRBJ2-7; len: 17; abundance: once; v_gene: TRBV11-1; CDR3aa: CASSLDGQGWRSYEQYF; CDR3nt: TGTGCCAGCAGCTTAGACGGACAGGGATGGAGGTCCTACGAGCAGTACTTC
d_gene: .; j_gene: TRBJ2-5; len: 11; abundance: .; v_gene: TRBV29-1; CDR3aa: CSVTAGETQYF; CDR3nt: TGCAGCGTGACTGCTGGGGAGACCCAGTACTTC
d_gene: TRBD1; j_gene: TRBJ1-1; len: 15; abundance: .; v_gene: TRBV6-5; CDR3aa: CASRLYRGFLAEAFF; CDR3nt: TGTGCCAGCAGGTTATACAGGGGGTTTCTCGCTGAAGCTTTCTTT
d_gene: TRBD1; j_gene: TRBJ1-1; len: 13; abundance: .; v_gene: TRBV30; CDR3aa: CAWAPQGDTEAFF; CDR3nt: TGTGCCTGGGCCCCACAGGGGGACACTGAAGCTTTCTTT
d_gene: TRBD1; j_gene: TRBJ2-2; len: 15; abundance: .; v_gene: TRBV5-1; CDR3aa: CASSSGQVNTGELFF; CDR3nt: TGCGCCAGCAGCTCAGGACAGGTTAACACCGGGGAGCTGTTTTTT
d_gene: TRBD2; j_gene: TRBJ2-7; len: 15; abundance: once; v_gene: TRBV27; CDR3aa: CASSLGPGRAYEQYF; CDR3nt: TGTGCCAGCAGTTTAGGTCCCGGGAGGGCCTACGAGCAGTACTTC
d_gene: .; j_gene: TRBJ2-7; len: 15; abundance: .; v_gene: TRBV28; CDR3aa: CASSIRLDYSYEQYF; CDR3nt: TGTGCCAGCAGCATTCGACTAGATTATTCCTACGAGCAGTACTTC
d_gene: TRBD1; j_gene: TRBJ1-1; len: 17; abundance: .; v_gene: TRBV12-5; CDR3aa: CASGLLGQDTMNTEAFF; CDR3nt: TGTGCTAGTGGTTTGCTTGGACAGGACACAATGAACACTGAAGCTTTCTTT
d_gene: .; j_gene: TRBJ2-5; len: 12; abundance: .; v_gene: TRBV10-3; CDR3aa: CAIRAGGETQYF; CDR3nt: TGTGCCATCAGAGCGGGTGGGGAGACCCAGTACTTC
d_gene: TRBD1; j_gene: TRBJ1-1; len: 17; abundance: .; v_gene: TRBV7-3; CDR3aa: CASSAFRDRGMNTEAFF; CDR3nt: TGTGCCAGCAGCGCCTTCCGGGACAGGGGGATGAACACTGAAGCTTTCTTT
d_gene: .; j_gene: TRBJ2-3; len: 15; abundance: .; v_gene: TRBV5-1; CDR3aa: CASSPHRGLTDTQYF; CDR3nt: TGCGCCAGCAGCCCCCACCGGGGACTCACAGATACGCAGTATTTT
d_gene: .; j_gene: TRBJ1-5; len: 14; abundance: .; v_gene: TRBV2; CDR3aa: CASRGQTHNQPQHF; CDR3nt: TGTGCCAGCAGAGGACAGACACACAATCAGCCCCAGCATTTT
d_gene: .; j_gene: TRBJ2-1; len: 17; abundance: few; v_gene: TRBV19; CDR3aa: CASNRGASAALGSEQFF; CDR3nt: TGTGCCAGTAATAGAGGGGCTAGCGCCGCCCTAGGGAGTGAGCAGTTCTTC